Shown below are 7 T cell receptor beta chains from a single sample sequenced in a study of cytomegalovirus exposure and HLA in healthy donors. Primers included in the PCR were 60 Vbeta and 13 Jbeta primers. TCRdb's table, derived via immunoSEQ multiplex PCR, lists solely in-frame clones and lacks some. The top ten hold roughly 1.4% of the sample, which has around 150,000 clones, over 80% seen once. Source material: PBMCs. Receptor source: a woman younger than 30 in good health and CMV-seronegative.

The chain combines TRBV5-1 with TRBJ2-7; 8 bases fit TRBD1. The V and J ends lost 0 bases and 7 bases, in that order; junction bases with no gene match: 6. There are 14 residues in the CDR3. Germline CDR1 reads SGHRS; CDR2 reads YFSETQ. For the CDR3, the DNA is TGCGCCAGCAGCTTGGTTCTCAGGGGGCTGGAGCAGTACTTC. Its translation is CASSLVLRGLEQYF.

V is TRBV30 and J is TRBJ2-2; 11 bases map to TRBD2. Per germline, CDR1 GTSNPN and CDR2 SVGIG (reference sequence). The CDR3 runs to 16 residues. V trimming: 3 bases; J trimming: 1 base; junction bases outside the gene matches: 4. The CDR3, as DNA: TGTGCCTGGAGGCCTAGCGGGGGGCTGAACACCGGGGAGCTGTTTTTT. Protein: CAWRPSGGLNTGELFF.

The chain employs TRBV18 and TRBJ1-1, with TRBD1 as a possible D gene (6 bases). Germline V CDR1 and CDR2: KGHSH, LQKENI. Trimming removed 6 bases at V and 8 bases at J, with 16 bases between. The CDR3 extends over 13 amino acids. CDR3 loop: CASSRGQGPEAFF. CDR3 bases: TGTGCCAGCTCCCGGGGACAAGGCCCCGAAGCTTTCTTT.

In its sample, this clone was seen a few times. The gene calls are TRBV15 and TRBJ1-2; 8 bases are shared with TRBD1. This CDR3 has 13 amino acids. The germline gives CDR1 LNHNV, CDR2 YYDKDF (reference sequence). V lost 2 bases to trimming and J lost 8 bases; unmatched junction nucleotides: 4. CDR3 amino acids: CATSRRDRGGYTF. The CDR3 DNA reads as TGTGCCACCAGCAGACGCGACAGGGGAGGCTACACCTTC.

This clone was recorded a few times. Here the CDR3 reads CASSQERLETQYF. In DNA, the CDR3 is TGTGCCAGCAGCCAAGAGCGGTTAGAGACCCAGTACTTC. The rearrangement uses TRBV4-2 and TRBJ2-5; D unclear. The CDR3 is made up of 13 amino acids. The germline V and J ends were trimmed by 0 bases and 4 bases, with 6 bases remaining between them. Germline CDR1 and CDR2: LGHNA and YNFKEQ.

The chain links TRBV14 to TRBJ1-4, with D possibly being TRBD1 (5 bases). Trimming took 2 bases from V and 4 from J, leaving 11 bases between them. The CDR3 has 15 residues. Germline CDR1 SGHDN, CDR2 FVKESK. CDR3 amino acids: CASSQQGTGNEKLFF. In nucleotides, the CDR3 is TGTGCCAGCAGCCAACAGGGAACGGGTAATGAAAAACTGTTTTTT.

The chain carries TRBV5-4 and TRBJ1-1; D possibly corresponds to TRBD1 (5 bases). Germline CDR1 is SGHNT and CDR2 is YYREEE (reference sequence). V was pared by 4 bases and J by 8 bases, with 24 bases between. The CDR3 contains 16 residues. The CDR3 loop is CASSPRAGTAAFEAFF. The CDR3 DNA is TGTGCCAGCAGCCCCAGGGCGGGGACGGCGGCGTTCGAAGCTTTCTTT.